A single T cell receptor beta chain is shown here with its context. The length of the CDR3 is 14 residues. Germline lookup yields CDR1 ENHRY and CDR2 SYGVKD. Deletions cut 3 bases from V and 0 bases from J, with 9 bases between. This sample was taken from a study of cytomegalovirus exposure and HLA in healthy donors. About the study: Early released data comprised around 85 million unique TCRs from HLA-typed donors.

13 Jbeta primers and 60 Vbeta primers were used for the PCR. The protocol was immunoSEQ multiplex PCR, while the TCRdb copy is restricted to in-frame clones and leaves out a portion. The table records 90,000 to 150,000 clones, roughly 77% of them present only once. This TCR was sampled from a middle-aged man in good health and CMV-seropositive. The material sequenced was PBMCs. The chain recombines TRBV10-3 with TRBJ2-7; TRBD1 is a possible D gene (6 bases). CDR3 amino acids: CAISDSTGSYEQYF. In DNA, the CDR3 is TGTGCCATCAGTGATTCGACAGGCTCCTACGAGCAGTACTTC.